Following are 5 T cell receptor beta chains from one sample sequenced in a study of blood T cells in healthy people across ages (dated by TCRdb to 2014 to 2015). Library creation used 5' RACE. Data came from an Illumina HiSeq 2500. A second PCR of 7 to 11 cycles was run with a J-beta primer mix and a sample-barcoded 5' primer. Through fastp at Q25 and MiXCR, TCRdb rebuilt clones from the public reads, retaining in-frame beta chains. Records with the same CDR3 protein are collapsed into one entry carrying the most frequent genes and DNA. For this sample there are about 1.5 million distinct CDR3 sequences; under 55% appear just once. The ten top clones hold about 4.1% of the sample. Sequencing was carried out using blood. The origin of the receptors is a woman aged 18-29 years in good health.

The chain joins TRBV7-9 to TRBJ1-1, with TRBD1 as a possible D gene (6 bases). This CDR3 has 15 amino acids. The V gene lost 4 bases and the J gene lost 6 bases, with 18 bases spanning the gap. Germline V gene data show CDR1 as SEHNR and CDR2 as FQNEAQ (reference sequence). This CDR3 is CASSSPYRDIPEAFF. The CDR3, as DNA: TGTGCCAGCAGCTCGCCTTACAGGGATATCCCTGAAGCTTTCTTT.

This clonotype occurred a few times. CDR3: CASSVGQGYQPQHF. The CDR3, as DNA: TGTGCCAGCAGCGTAGGGCAGGGTTATCAGCCCCAGCATTTT. This chain uses TRBV9 with TRBJ1-5; maybe TRBD1 (5 bases). Trimming took off 0 bases at V and 5 bases at J, with 9 bases between the two ends. This CDR3 comprises 14 residues. Germline-derived CDR1 and CDR2 are SGDLS and YYNGEE.

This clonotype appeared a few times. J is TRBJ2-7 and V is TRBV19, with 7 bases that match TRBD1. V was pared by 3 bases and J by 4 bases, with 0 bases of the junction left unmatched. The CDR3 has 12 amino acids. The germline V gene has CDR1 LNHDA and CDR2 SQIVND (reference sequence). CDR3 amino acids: CASSMGQYEQYF. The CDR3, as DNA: TGTGCCAGTAGTATGGGACAGTACGAGCAGTACTTC.

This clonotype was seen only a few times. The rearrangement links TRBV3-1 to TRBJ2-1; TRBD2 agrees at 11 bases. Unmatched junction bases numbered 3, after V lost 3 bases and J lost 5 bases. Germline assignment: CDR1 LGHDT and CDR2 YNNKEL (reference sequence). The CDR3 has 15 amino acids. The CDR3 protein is CASSQGLADHNEQFF. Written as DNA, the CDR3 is TGTGCCAGCAGCCAGGGACTAGCGGACCACAATGAGCAGTTCTTC.

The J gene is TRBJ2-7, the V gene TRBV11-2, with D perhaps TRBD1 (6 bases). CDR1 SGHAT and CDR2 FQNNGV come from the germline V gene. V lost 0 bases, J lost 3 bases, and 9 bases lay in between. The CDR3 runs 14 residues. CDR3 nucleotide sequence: TGTGCCAGCAGCTTAGAGGGACACCTCTACGAGCAGTACTTC. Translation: CASSLEGHLYEQYF. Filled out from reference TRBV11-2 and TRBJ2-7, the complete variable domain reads EAGVAQSPRYKIIEKRQSVAFWCNPISGHATLYWYQQILGQGPKLLIQFQNNGVVDDSQLPKDRFSAERLKGVDSTLKIQPAKLEDSAVYLCASSLEGHLYEQYFGPGTRLTVT.